Presented here are 20 T cell receptor beta chains from one specimen sequenced in a study of OX40 agonist ivuxolimab in advanced cancers. Sequenced by immunoSEQ multiplex PCR; TCRdb stores in-frame clones only, minus some. The sample holds 57,000 or so clones, approximately 90% seen once. The material was CD4+ or CD8+ T cells sorted from blood, obtained in a trial of the OX40 agonist ivuxolimab. The receptor set was obtained from an adult with an advanced solid tumor such as melanoma, head and neck, liver or kidney cancer.

CDR3 sequence: CASSQIYRGGDTEAFF. The DNA of the CDR3 is TGTGCCAGCAGTCAGATTTACAGGGGAGGGGATACTGAAGCTTTCTTT. The chain employs TRBV11-1 and TRBJ1-1; TRBD1 matches 7 bases. The CDR3 contains 16 residues. Germline assignment: CDR1 SGHAT and CDR2 FQDESV (reference sequence). V lost 6 bases to trimming and J lost 5 bases; unmatched junction nucleotides: 15.

The chain is built from TRBV6-5 and TRBJ1-3; no firm D call. The CDR3 has 15 residues. CDR1 MNHEY and CDR2 SVGAGI come from the germline V gene. The V and J ends lost 7 bases and 1 base respectively, with 14 bases between them. The CDR3 nucleotides read TGTGCCAGCACCAACCTATGGGGATCTGGAAACACCATATATTTT. This sequence encodes CASTNLWGSGNTIYF.

V usage is TRBV18 and J usage is TRBJ1-5; possible D gene TRBD1, 5 bases. The V gene lost 1 base and the J gene lost 5 bases, with 12 bases spanning the gap. This CDR3 is 15 amino acids long. Germline CDR1 reads KGHSH; CDR2 reads LQKENI. CDR3 in amino acids: CASSPRHGGDQPQHF. The CDR3 bases are TGTGCCAGCTCACCACGACACGGGGGGGATCAGCCCCAGCATTTT.

The rearrangement joins TRBV5-8 to TRBJ1-2, with 8 bases matching TRBD1. Unmatched junction bases numbered 7, after V lost 1 base and J lost 8 bases. There are 14 residues in the CDR3. Germline V gene sequence: CDR1 SGHTS, CDR2 YDEGEE. The CDR3 region is CASSLPTGAYGYTF. The CDR3 nucleotides read TGTGCCAGCAGCTTGCCGACAGGGGCTTACGGCTACACCTTC.

The chain is built from TRBV7-8 and TRBJ2-1, with 11 bases lining up with TRBD2. Per the germline V gene, CDR1 is SGHVS and CDR2 is FQNEAQ. Trimming removed 1 base from V and 4 bases from J; junction bases left unmatched: 9. This CDR3 is built from 18 residues. CDR3 in amino acids: CASSLVVAGGLNYNEQFF. The CDR3 DNA is TGTGCCAGCAGCTTAGTGGTAGCGGGGGGGCTGAATTACAATGAGCAGTTCTTC.

The chain has TRBV5-4 and TRBJ1-2; D is unclear. The V and J ends lost 3 bases and 3 bases respectively, with 9 bases between them. The CDR3 has 13 residues. Per the germline V gene, CDR1 is SGHNT and CDR2 is YYREEE (reference sequence). The CDR3 bases are TGTGCCAGCAGCTGGTGGGGTGACTATGGCTACACCTTC. This sequence encodes CASSWWGDYGYTF.

The gene calls are TRBV18 and TRBJ1-1; 9 nucleotides align to TRBD1. The CDR3 has 16 amino acids. CDR1 and CDR2 from the germline V gene are KGHSH and LQKENI. V shed 6 bases and J 1 base; nucleotides not matched to a gene: 9. This CDR3 reads CASSRTGGLRNTEAFF. CDR3 sequence (DNA): TGTGCCAGCTCGCGTACAGGGGGCCTAAGGAACACTGAAGCTTTCTTT.

The chain links TRBV19 to TRBJ2-3; D gene ambiguous. CDR3 size: 15 residues. Germline values: CDR1 LNHDA, CDR2 SQIVND (reference sequence). V lost 9 bases and J lost 0, with 16 bases in between. CDR3 sequence (DNA): TGTGCCAGCTCCCGCCAGCAGTCTAGCACAGATACGCAGTATTTT. Amino acids: CASSRQQSSTDTQYF. The whole variable domain, remainder taken from reference TRBV19 and TRBJ2-3, is DGGITQSPKYLFRKEGQNVTLSCEQNLNHDAMYWYRQDPGQGLRLIYYSQIVNDFQKGDIAEGYSVSREKKESFPLTVTSAQKNPTAFYLCASSRQQSSTDTQYFGPGTRLTVL.

The chain carries TRBV29-1 and TRBJ1-1, with unresolved D. The CDR3 sequence is 13 residues long. The V gene lost 4 bases and the J gene lost 2 bases, with 11 bases spanning the gap. Per the germline V gene, CDR1 is SQVTM and CDR2 is ANQGSEA. In DNA form, the CDR3 reads TGCAGCGTTGTAAGGCACCCTAACACTGAAGCTTTCTTT. Amino acids: CSVVRHPNTEAFF.

This chain links TRBV4-1 with TRBJ1-2; D might be TRBD1 (6 bases). The CDR3 runs 12 residues. Trimming removed 6 bases at V and 5 bases at J, with 10 bases between. CDR1 is MGHRA and CDR2 is YSYEKL in the germline V gene. CDR3 region: CASRDSGYGYTF. The CDR3 region has the DNA TGCGCCAGCAGGGACAGTGGTTATGGCTACACCTTC.

V gene TRBV2 combines with J gene TRBJ2-6; D may be TRBD2 (6 bases). The CDR3 is 16 amino acids. The V gene's germline CDR1 is SNHLY and CDR2 FYNNEI. V lost 7 bases to trimming and J lost 0 bases, with 13 bases between them. The DNA of the CDR3 is TGTGCCAGCAAAGCCCGGCGGGGCTCTGGGGCCAACGTCCTGACTTTC. Translating gives CASKARRGSGANVLTF. The full variable domain, completed using reference TRBV2 and TRBJ2-6, is EPEVTQTPSHQVTQMGQEVILRCVPISNHLYFYWYRQILGQKVEFLVSFYNNEISEKSEIFDDQFSVERPDGSNFTLKIRSTKLEDSAMYFCASKARRGSGANVLTFGAGSRLTVL.

The J gene is TRBJ1-1, the V gene TRBV11-2, with no clear D. Trimming cost V 1 base and J 1 base, with 7 bases left between them. Germline V gene data show CDR1 as SGHAT and CDR2 as FQNNGV. This CDR3 contains 14 residues. The CDR3: CASSLAGGNTEAFF. CDR3 nucleotide sequence: TGTGCCAGCAGCTTAGCAGGCGGGAACACTGAAGCTTTCTTT. Full variable domain (rest looked up from reference TRBV11-2 and TRBJ1-1): EAGVAQSPRYKIIEKRQSVAFWCNPISGHATLYWYQQILGQGPKLLIQFQNNGVVDDSQLPKDRFSAERLKGVDSTLKIQPAKLEDSAVYLCASSLAGGNTEAFFGQGTRLTVV.

V usage is TRBV6-4 and J usage is TRBJ1-2; D gene ambiguous. V gave up 0 bases and J gave up 0 bases, with 5 bases separating them. The CDR3 has 14 amino acids. Germline lookup yields CDR1 MRHNA and CDR2 SNTAGT. The CDR3 here is CASSDSGSNYGYTF. CDR3 nucleotides: TGTGCCAGCAGTGACTCCGGCTCTAACTATGGCTACACCTTC.

V gene TRBV2 combines with J gene TRBJ2-7; 11 bases are shared with TRBD1. The J segment lost 0 bases and the V segment lost 6 bases, leaving 1 base of the junction unmatched. This CDR3 contains 14 residues. Per germline, CDR1 SNHLY and CDR2 FYNNEI. CDR3 in amino acids: CASRGTGGSYEQYF. CDR3 nucleotide sequence: TGTGCCAGCAGGGGGACAGGGGGCTCCTACGAGCAGTACTTC.

This clone was counted only a few times. In nucleotides, the CDR3 is TGTGCCAGCAGTGACCAGGGGTGGACTGAAGCTTTCTTT. This gives the protein CASSDQGWTEAFF. This sequence joins TRBV6-1 and TRBJ1-1; possible D gene TRBD1, 6 bases. With 3 bases removed from V and 5 bases from J, the gap between germline ends came to 10 bases. CDR3 size: 13 residues. Germline V gene sequence: CDR1 MNHNS, CDR2 SASEGT.

The gene calls are TRBV6-1 and TRBJ1-5; perhaps TRBD1 as D (5 bases). The CDR3 contains 15 residues. The ends were cut back, 1 base at V and 4 bases at J, with 11 bases in the middle. Germline V lookup: CDR1 MNHNS, CDR2 SASEGT. The CDR3 here is CASSEGGGPNQPQHF. The DNA of the CDR3 is TGTGCCAGCAGTGAAGGGGGCGGTCCAAATCAGCCCCAGCATTTT.

This clone was seen more than once but under ten times. The rearrangement links TRBV18 to TRBJ1-2; 12 positions agree with TRBD1. Looked up from germline, CDR1 is KGHSH and CDR2 is LQKENI. The length of the CDR3 is 17 residues. The V gene end was trimmed by 1 base and the J gene end by 7 bases; junction bases not matched to a gene: 10. CDR3 coding DNA: TGTGCCAGCTCACCACTAGGGACAGGGGGCGATCTAGTTGGCTACACCTTC. Its translation: CASSPLGTGGDLVGYTF.

In its sample, this clone was seen a few times. V is TRBV7-9 and J is TRBJ1-1; D gene ambiguous. Germline CDR1 reads SEHNR; CDR2 reads FQNEAQ (reference sequence). This CDR3 is built from 14 residues. Trimming cost V 1 base and J 6 bases, with 12 bases left between them. The CDR3 loop reads CASSLEGKMSEAFF. CDR3 in DNA: TGTGCCAGCAGCTTAGAGGGAAAAATGTCTGAAGCTTTCTTT.

The V gene is TRBV19, the J gene TRBJ2-2, with a weak D call TRBD2 (7 bases). Germline lookup yields CDR1 LNHDA and CDR2 SQIVND (reference sequence). The length of the CDR3 is 18 residues. Trimming took 5 bases from V and 3 from J, leaving 22 bases between them. CDR3 region: CASSAPGGGRGYTGELFF. Written as DNA, the CDR3 is TGTGCCAGTAGTGCCCCGGGCGGGGGCAGGGGTTACACCGGGGAGCTGTTTTTT.

This rearrangement joins TRBV27 to TRBJ2-2; D gene unclear. The CDR3 has 12 residues. V lost 7 bases to trimming and J lost 1 base, with 4 bases between them. From germline, CDR1 is MNHEY and CDR2 SMNVEV (reference sequence). CDR3 in DNA: TGTGCCAGCATCAAGAACACCGGGGAGCTGTTTTTT. Translation: CASIKNTGELFF.